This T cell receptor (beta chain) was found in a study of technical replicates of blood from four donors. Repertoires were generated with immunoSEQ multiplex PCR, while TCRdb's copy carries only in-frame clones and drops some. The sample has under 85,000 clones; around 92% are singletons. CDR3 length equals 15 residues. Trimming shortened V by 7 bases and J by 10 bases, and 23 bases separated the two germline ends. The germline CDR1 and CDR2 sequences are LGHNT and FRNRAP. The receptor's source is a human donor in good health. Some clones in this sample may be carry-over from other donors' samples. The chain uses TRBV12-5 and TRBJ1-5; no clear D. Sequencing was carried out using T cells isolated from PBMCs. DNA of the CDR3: TGTGCTAGTGCCCAAGGACCGGGAGAATGGGCCCCCCAGCATTTT. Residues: CASAQGPGEWAPQHF.